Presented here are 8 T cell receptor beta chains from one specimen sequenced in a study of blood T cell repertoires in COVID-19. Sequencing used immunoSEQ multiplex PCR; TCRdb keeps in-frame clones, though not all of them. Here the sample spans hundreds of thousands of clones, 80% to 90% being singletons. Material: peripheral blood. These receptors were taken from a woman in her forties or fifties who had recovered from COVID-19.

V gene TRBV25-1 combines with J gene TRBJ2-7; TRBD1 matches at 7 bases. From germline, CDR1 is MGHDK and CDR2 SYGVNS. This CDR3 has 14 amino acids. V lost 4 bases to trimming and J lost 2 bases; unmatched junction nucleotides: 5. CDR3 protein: CASSGQGVPYEQYF. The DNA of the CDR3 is TGTGCCAGCAGTGGTCAGGGGGTCCCCTACGAGCAGTACTTC.

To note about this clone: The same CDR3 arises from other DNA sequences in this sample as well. The CDR3 sequence is CASSQCRTRNLPMGGALRQETQYF. The DNA of the CDR3 is TGCGCCAGCAGTCAATGCCGCACCCGCAATCTCCCCATGGGGGGGGCTCTTAGGCAAGAGACCCAGTACTTC. The chain links TRBV23-1 to TRBJ2-5, with D possibly TRBD2 on 7 matching bases. TRBV23-1 is an open reading frame, and its role is uncertain. The CDR3 is 24 amino acids. Trimming shortened V by 1 base and J by 2 bases, and 38 bases separated the two germline ends.

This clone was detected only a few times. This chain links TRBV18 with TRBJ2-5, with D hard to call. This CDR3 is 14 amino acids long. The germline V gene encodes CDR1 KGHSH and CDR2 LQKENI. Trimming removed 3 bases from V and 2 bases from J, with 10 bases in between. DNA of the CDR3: TGTGCCAGCTCACCGCCCTCGGGTCAAGAGACCCAGTACTTC. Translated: CASSPPSGQETQYF.

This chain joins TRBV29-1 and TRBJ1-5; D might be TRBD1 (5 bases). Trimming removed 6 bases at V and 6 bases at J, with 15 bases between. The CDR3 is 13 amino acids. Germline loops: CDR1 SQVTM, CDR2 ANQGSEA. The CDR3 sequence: CSVSPGGGQPQHF. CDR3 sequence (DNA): TGCAGCGTGTCGCCGGGGGGAGGTCAGCCCCAGCATTTT.

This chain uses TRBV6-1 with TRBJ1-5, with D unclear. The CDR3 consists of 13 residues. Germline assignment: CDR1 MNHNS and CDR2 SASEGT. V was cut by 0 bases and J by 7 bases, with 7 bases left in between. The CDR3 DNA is TGTGCCAGCAGTGAAGCGATACGGCAGCCCCAGCATTTT. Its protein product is CASSEAIRQPQHF.

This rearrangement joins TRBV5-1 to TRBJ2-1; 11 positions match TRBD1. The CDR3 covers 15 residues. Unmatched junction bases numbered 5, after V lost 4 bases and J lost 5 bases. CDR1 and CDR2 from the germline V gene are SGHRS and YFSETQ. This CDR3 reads CASSKRDRGDNEQFF. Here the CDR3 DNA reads TGCGCCAGCAGCAAAAGGGACAGGGGGGACAATGAGCAGTTCTTC.

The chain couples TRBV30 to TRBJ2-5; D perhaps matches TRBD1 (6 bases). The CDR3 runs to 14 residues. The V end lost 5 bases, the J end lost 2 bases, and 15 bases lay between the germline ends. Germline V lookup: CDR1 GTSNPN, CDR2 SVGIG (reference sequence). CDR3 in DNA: TGTGCCTGGGCTCGGACAGACAATCAAGAGACCCAGTACTTC. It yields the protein CAWARTDNQETQYF.

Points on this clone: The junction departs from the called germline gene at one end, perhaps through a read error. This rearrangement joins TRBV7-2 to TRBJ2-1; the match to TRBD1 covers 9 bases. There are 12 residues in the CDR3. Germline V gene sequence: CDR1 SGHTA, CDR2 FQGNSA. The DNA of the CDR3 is TGTGCCAGCAGCGCTCCCGGGACAGGGTGTATCTTC. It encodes CASSAPGTGCIF.